These T cell receptor beta chains were read from a single sample in a study of breast tumors, draining lymph nodes, adjacent tissues. TCRdb recomputed calls from the multiplex PCR reads with MiXCR, one row per CDR3 protein. Of about 130,000 distinct CDR3 sequences listed, around 20% are singletons. Specimen: axillary lymph node tissue. The source is a female donor with breast cancer. Some clones in this sample may be carry-over from other donors' samples. Each CDR3 is given with its conserved first and last residue. The D gene is left open where the match is weak. Where a row states a size, it is once, few, many or the class of an expanded clone; other rows omit it.

TRBV10-2	TRBJ2-3	TRBD2	once	TGCGCCAGTTTAGCGGGAGGGCCCGCAGATACGCAGTATTTT	CASLAGGPADTQYF
TRBV20-1	TRBJ2-7	TRBD2	many	TGCAGTGCCGCGGGGACTAGCGCGAGGGGGCAGTACTTC	CSAAGTSARGQYF
TRBV12-3/TRBV12-4	TRBJ2-1	TRBD1	once	TGTGCCAGCAATCCGAAACAGGGGCTGCGCAATGAGCGGTTCTTC	CASNPKQGLRNERFF
TRBV18	TRBJ1-6	.	many	TGTGCCAGCTCACCGACTCAGGGTTATAATTCACCCCTCCACTTT	CASSPTQGYNSPLHF
TRBV15	TRBJ2-7	.	many	TGTGCCACCAGCATAGGCGGACAGCCCTACGAGCAGTACTTC	CATSIGGQPYEQYF
TRBV5-1	TRBJ2-2	TRBD1	many	TGCGCCAGCAGCTCTACAGGGGCGATGGGCACCGGGGAGCTGTTTTTT	CASSSTGAMGTGELFF
TRBV4-1	TRBJ1-1	TRBD1	.	TGCGCCAGCAGCCAAGTCGGCGCAGGGGGAGCTTTCTTT	CASSQVGAGGAFF
TRBV7-7	TRBJ2-5	.	many	TGTGCTAGCAGCCCGACCGGCGCACAAGAGACCCAGTACTTC	CASSPTGAQETQYF
TRBV5-5	TRBJ2-1	TRBD2	.	TGTGCCAGCAGTCTAGCGGGGAACGGCAACAATGAGCAGTTCTTC	CASSLAGNGNNEQFF
TRBV6-5	TRBJ1-3	.	many	TGTGCCAGCAGTCTACGACTAAGGGCTGGAAACACCATATATTTT	CASSLRLRAGNTIYF
TRBV19	TRBJ1-2	.	many	TGTGCCAGTAGTATGACTTTAGCTGCTAACTATGGCTACACCTTC	CASSMTLAANYGYTF
TRBV6-2/TRBV6-3	TRBJ1-4	.	.	TGTGCCAACAGCAACTCACCTGACGGTCTAATCTCTAATGAAAAACTGTTTTTT	CANSNSPDGLISNEKLFF
TRBV4-2	TRBJ1-5	.	once	TGTGCCAGCAGCCAAGATGGCATCTATAGCAATCAGCCCCAGCATTTT	CASSQDGIYSNQPQHF
TRBV9	TRBJ1-4	.	many	TGTGCCAGCAGCGTAGCCCCGCGGGTGGGACTTGCAACTAATGAAAAACTGTTTTTT	CASSVAPRVGLATNEKLFF